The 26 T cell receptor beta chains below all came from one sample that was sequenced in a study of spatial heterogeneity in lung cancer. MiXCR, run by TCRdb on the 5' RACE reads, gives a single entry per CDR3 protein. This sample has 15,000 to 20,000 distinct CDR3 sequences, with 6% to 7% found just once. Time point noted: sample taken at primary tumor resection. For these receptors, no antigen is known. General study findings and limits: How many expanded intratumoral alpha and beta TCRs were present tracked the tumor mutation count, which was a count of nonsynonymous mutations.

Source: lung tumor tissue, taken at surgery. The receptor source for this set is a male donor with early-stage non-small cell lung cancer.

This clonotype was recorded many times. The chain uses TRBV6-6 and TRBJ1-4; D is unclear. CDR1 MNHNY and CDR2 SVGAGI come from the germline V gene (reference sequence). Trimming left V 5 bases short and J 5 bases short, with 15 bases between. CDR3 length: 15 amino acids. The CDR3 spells CASSLGPEGNEKLFF. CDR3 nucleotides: TGTGCCAGCAGTCTTGGACCTGAAGGAAATGAAAAACTGTTTTTT.

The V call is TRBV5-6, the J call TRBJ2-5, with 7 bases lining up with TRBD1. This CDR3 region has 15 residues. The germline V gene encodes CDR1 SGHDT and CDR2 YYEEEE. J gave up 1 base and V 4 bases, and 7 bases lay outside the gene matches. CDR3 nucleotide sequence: TGTGCCAGCAGCCCTGGGACAGAGTTCCAAGAGACCCAGTACTTC. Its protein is CASSPGTEFQETQYF.

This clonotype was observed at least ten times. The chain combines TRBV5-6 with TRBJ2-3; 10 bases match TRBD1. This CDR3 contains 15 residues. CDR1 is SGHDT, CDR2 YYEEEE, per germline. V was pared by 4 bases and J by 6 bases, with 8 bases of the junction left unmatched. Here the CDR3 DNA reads TGTGCCAGCAGCCGGGACAGGGGAACGCGTGATACGCAGTATTTT. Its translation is CASSRDRGTRDTQYF. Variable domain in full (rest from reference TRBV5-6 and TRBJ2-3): DAGVTQSPTHLIKTRGQQVTLRCSPKSGHDTVSWYQQALGQGPQFIFQYYEEEERQRGNFPDRFSGHQFPNYSSELNVNALLLGDSALYLCASSRDRGTRDTQYFGPGTRLTVL.

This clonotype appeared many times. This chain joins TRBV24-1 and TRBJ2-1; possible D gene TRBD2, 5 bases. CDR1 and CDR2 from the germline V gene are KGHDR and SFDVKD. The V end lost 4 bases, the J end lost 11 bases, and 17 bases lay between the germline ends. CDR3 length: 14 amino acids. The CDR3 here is CATSDPGLVKKQFF. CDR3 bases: TGTGCCACCAGTGACCCCGGACTCGTTAAAAAGCAGTTCTTC.

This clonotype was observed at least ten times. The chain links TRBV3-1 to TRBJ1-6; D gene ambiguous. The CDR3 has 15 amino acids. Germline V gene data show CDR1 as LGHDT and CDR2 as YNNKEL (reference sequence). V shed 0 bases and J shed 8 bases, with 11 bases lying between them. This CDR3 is CASSQDHTRDSPLHF. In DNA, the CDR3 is TGTGCCAGCAGCCAAGATCACACCAGAGATTCACCCCTCCACTTT.

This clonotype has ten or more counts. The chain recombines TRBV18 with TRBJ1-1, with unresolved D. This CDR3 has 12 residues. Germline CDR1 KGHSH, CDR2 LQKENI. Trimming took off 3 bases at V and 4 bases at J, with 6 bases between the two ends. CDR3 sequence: CASSPQSTEAFF. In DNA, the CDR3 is TGTGCCAGCTCACCTCAGTCCACTGAAGCTTTCTTT. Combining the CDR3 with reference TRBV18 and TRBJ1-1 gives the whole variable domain NAGVMQNPRHLVRRRGQEARLRCSPMKGHSHVYWYRQLPEEGLKFMVYLQKENIIDESGMPKERFSAEFPKEGPSILRIQQVVRGDSAAYFCASSPQSTEAFFGQGTRLTVV.

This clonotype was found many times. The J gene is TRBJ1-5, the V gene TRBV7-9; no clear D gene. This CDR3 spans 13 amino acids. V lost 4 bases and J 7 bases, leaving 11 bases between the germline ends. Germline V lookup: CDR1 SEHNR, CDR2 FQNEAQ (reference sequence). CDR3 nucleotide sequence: TGTGCCAGCAGCTATTCTTCTCTGCAGCCCCAGCATTTT. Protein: CASSYSSLQPQHF.

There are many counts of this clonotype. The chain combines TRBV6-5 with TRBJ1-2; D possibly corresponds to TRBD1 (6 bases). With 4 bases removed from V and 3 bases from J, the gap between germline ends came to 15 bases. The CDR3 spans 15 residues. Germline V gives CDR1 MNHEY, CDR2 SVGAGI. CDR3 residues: CASSSGGGGDYGYTF. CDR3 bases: TGTGCCAGCAGTTCCGGAGGGGGAGGGGACTATGGCTACACCTTC.

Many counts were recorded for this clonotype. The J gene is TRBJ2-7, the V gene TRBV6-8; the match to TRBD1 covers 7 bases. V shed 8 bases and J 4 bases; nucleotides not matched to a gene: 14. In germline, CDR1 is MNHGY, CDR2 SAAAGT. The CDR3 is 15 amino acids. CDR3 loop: CASSRTGSPQYEQYF. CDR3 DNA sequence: TGTGCCAGCTCCAGGACAGGATCACCGCAATACGAGCAGTACTTC.

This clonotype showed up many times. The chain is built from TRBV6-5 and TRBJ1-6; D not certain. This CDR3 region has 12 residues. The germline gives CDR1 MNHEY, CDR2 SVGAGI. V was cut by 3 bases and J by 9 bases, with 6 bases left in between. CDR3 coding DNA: TGTGCCAGCAGTTATCCCGGTTCACCCCTCCACTTT. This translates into CASSYPGSPLHF.

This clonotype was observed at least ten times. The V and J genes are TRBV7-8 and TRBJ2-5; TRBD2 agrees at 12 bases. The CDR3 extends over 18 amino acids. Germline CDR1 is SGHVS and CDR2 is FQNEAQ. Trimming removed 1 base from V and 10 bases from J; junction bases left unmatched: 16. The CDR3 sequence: CASSLVSLAGGGRRDQYF. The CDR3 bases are TGTGCCAGCAGCTTAGTTTCGCTAGCGGGAGGGGGGCGGAGAGACCAGTACTTC.

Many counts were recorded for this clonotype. The CDR3 is CASASGANVLTF. DNA for the CDR3: TGTGCCAGCGCGAGCGGGGCCAACGTCCTGACTTTC. The rearrangement joins TRBV9 to TRBJ2-6; D not certain. Trimming stripped 7 bases from V and 4 bases from J, with 6 bases between. The CDR3 runs to 12 residues. Germline assignment: CDR1 SGDLS and CDR2 YYNGEE.

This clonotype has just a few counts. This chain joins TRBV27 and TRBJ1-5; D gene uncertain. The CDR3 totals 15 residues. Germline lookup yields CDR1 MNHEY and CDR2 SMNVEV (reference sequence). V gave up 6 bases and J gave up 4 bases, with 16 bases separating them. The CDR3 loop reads CASRRNGLLNQPQHF. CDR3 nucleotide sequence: TGTGCCAGCAGGCGCAACGGTCTGCTAAATCAGCCCCAGCATTTT.

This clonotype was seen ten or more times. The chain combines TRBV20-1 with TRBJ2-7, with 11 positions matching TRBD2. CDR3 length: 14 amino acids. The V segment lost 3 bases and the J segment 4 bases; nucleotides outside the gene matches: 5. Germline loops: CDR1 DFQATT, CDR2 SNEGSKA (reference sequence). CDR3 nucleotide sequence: TGCAGTGCTAGGTTGCTAGCGGGAGGATACGAGCAGTACTTC. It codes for CSARLLAGGYEQYF.

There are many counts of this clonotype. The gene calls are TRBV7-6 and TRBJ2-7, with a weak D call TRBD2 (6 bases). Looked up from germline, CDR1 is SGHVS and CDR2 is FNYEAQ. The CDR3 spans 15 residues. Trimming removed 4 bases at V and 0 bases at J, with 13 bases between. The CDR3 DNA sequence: TGTGCCAGCAGCTCGGACGGGAGTTCCTCCTACGAGCAGTACTTC. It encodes CASSSDGSSSYEQYF.

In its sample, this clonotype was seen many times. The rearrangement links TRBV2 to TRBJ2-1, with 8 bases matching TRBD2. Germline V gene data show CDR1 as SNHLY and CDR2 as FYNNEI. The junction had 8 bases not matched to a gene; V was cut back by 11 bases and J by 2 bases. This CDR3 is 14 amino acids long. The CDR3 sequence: CAGKTSATYNEQFF. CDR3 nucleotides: TGTGCCGGTAAGACTAGCGCGACCTACAATGAGCAGTTCTTC. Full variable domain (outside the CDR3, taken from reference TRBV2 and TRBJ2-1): EPEVTQTPSHQVTQMGQEVILRCVPISNHLYFYWYRQILGQKVEFLVSFYNNEISEKSEIFDDQFSVERPDGSNFTLKIRSTKLEDSAMYFCAGKTSATYNEQFFGPGTRLTVL.

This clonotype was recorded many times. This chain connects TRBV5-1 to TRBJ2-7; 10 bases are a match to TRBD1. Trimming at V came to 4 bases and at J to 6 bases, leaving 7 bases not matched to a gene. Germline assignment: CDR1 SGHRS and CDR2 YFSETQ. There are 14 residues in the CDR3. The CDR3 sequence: CASSPRTGGSEQYF. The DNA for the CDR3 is TGCGCCAGCAGCCCACGGACAGGGGGATCCGAGCAGTACTTC.

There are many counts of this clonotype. CDR3 nucleotide sequence: TGTGCCATCAGTGGAGCGGGCTCTGACTCCGAGCAGTACTTC. Translation gives CAISGAGSDSEQYF. V is TRBV10-3 and J is TRBJ2-7, with D possibly being TRBD2 (6 bases). Between the trimmed V and J ends, which lost 4 bases and 6 bases, there was a span of 16 bases. CDR3 length equals 14 residues. CDR1 ENHRY and CDR2 SYGVKD come from the germline V gene.

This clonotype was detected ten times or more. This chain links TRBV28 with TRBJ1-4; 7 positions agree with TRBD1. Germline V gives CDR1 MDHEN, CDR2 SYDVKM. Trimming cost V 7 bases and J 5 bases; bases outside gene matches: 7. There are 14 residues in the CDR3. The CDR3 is CASIRGTANEKLFF. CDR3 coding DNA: TGTGCCAGCATCCGAGGGACAGCAAATGAAAAACTGTTTTTT.

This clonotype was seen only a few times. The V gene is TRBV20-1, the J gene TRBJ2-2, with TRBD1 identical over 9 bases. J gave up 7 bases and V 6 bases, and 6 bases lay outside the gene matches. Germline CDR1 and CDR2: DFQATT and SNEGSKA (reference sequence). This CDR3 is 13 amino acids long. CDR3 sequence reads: CSANRGRGGELFF. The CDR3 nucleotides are TGCAGTGCAAACAGGGGGCGAGGCGGGGAGCTGTTTTTT.

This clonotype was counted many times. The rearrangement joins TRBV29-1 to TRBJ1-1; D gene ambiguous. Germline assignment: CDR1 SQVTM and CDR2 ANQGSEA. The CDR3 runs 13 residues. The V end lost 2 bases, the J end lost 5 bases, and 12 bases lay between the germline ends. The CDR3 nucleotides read TGCAGCGTTGAACCAGGCGCCAGAACTGAAGCTTTCTTT. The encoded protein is CSVEPGARTEAFF.

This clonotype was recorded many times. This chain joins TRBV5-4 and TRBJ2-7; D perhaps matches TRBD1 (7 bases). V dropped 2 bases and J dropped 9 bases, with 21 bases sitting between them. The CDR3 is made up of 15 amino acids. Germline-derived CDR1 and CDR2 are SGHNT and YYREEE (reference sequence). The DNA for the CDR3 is TGTGCCAGCAGCTTACCGGGACAGAGGGAGGTCCGGCAGTACTTC. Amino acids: CASSLPGQREVRQYF.

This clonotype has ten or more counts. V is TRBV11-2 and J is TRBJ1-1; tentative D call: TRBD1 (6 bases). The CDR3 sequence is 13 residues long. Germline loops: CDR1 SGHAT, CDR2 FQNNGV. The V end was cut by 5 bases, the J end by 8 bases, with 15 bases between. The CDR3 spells CASSPRRTAEAFF. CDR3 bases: TGTGCCAGCAGCCCGCGCCGGACAGCCGAAGCTTTCTTT.

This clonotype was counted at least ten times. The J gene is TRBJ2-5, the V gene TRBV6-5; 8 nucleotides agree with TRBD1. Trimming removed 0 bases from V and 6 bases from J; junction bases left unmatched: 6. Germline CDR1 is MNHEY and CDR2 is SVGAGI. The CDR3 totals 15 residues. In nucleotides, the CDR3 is TGTGCCAGCAGTTACTCTCGACAGGGGACGCAGACCCAGTACTTC. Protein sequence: CASSYSRQGTQTQYF.

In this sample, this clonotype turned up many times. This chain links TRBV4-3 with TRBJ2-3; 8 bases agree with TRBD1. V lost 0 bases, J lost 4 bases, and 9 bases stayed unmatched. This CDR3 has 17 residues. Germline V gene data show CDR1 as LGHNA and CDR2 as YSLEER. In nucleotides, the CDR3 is TGCGCCAGCAGCCAAGAAATCGGACAGGGAGCATCAGATACGCAGTATTTT. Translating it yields CASSQEIGQGASDTQYF.

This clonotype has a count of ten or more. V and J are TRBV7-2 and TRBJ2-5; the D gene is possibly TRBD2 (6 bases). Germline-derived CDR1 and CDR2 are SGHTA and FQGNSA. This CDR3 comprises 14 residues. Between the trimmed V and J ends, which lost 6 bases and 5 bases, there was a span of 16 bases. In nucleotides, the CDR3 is TGTGCCAGCAGTTCTAGACTAGATGTGGAGACCCAGTACTTC. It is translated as CASSSRLDVETQYF.